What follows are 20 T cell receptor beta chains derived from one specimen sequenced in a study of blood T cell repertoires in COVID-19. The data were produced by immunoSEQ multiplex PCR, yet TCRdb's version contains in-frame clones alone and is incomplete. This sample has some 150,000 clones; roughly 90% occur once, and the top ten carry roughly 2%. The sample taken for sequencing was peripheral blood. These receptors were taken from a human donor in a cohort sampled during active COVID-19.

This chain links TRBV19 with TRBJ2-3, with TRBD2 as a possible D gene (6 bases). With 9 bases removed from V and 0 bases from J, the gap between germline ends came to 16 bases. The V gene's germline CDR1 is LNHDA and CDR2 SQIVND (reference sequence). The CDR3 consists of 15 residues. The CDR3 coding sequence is TGTGCCAGCACCCAAGCAAGCGGGAGCACAGATACGCAGTATTTT. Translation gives CASTQASGSTDTQYF.

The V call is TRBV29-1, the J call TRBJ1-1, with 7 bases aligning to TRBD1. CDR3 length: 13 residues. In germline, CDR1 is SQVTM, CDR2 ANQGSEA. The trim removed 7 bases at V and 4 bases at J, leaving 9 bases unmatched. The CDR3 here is CSGNRGQGTEAFF. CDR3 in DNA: TGCAGCGGAAACAGGGGCCAAGGCACTGAAGCTTTCTTT.

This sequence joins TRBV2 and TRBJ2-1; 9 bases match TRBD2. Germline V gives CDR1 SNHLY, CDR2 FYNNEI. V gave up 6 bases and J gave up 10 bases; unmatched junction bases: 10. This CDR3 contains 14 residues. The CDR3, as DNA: TGTGCCAGCAGCAGCGGGGGGATCCCCCCGGAGCAGTTCTTC. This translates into CASSSGGIPPEQFF.

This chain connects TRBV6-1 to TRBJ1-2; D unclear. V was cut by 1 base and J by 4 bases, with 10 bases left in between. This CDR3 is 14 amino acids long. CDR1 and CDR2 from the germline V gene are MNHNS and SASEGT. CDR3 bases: TGTGCCAGCAGTGAAGGTGGTGGACTCTATGGCTACACCTTC. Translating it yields CASSEGGGLYGYTF.

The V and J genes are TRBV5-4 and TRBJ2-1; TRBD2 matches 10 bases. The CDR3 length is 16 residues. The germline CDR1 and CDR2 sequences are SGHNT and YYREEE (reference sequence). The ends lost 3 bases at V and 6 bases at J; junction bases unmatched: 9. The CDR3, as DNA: TGTGCCAGCAGCTCTATTCTAGCGGGAGACCCCAATGAGCAGTTCTTC. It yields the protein CASSSILAGDPNEQFF. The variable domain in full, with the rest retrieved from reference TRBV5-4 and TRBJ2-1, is ETGVTQSPTHLIKTRGQQVTLRCSSQSGHNTVSWYQQALGQGPQFIFQYYREEENGRGNFPPRFSGLQFPNYSSELNVNALELDDSALYLCASSSILAGDPNEQFFGPGTRLTVL.

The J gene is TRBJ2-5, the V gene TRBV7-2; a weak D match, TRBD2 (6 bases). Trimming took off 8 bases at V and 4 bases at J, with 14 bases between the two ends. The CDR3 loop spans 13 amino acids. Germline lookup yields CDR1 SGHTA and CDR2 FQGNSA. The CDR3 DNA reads TGTGCCAGCCGACGTACTAGCCTAGAGACCCAGTACTTC. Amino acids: CASRRTSLETQYF.

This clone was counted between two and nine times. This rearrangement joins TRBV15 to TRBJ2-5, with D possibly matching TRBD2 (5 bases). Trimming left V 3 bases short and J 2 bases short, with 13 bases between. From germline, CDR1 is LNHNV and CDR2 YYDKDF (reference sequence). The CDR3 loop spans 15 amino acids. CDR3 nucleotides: TGTGCCACCAGCAGGAGCGGCCGGGGTCAAGAGACCCAGTACTTC. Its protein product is CATSRSGRGQETQYF.

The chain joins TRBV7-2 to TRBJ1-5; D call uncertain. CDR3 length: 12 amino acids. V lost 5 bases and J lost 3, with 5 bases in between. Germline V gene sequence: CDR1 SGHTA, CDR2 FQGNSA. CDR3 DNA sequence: TGTGCCAGCAGCACACCCAATCAGCCCCAGCATTTT. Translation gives CASSTPNQPQHF. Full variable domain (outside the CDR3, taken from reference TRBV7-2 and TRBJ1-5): GAGVSQSPSNKVTEKGKDVELRCDPISGHTALYWYRQSLGQGLEFLIYFQGNSAPDKSGLPSDRFSAERTGGSVSTLTIQRTQQEDSAVYLCASSTPNQPQHFGDGTRLSIL.

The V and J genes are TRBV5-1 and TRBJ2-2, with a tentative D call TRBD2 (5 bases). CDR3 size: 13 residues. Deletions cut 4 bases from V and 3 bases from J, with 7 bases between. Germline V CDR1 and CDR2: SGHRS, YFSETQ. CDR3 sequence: CASSGSDTGELFF. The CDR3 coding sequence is TGCGCCAGCAGCGGGAGTGACACCGGGGAGCTGTTTTTT.

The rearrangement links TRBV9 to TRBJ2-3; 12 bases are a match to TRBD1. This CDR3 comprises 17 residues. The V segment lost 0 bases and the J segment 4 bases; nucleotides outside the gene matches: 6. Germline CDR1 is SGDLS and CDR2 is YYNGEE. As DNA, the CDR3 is TGTGCCAGCAGCGTAGGATCCGGGGACAGGGGGCCAGATACGCAGTATTTT. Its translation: CASSVGSGDRGPDTQYF.

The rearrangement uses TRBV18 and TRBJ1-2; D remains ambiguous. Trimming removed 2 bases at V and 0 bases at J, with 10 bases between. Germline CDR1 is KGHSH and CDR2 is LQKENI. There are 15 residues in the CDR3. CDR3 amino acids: CASSPRESSNYGYTF. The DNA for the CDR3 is TGTGCCAGCTCACCAAGGGAGTCTTCTAACTATGGCTACACCTTC.

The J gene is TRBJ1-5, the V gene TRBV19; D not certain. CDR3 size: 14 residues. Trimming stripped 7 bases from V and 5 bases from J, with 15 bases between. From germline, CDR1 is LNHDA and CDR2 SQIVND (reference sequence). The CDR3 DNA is TGTGCCAGTACCCACTCGGTTCCACATCAGCCCCAGCATTTT. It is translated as CASTHSVPHQPQHF.

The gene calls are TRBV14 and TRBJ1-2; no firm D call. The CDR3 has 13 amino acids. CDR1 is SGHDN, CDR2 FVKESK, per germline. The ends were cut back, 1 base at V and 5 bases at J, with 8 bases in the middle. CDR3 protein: CASSQVPGYGYTF. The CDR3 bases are TGTGCCAGCAGCCAAGTCCCGGGGTATGGCTACACCTTC.

Here the CDR3 reads CASSYSSYNSPLHF. CDR3 DNA sequence: TGTGCCAGCAGTTATAGCTCCTATAATTCACCCCTCCACTTT. The rearrangement joins TRBV28 to TRBJ1-6; D not certain. The CDR3 runs 14 residues. Germline V gene data show CDR1 as MDHEN and CDR2 as SYDVKM. Deletions cut 4 bases from V and 0 bases from J, with 4 bases between.

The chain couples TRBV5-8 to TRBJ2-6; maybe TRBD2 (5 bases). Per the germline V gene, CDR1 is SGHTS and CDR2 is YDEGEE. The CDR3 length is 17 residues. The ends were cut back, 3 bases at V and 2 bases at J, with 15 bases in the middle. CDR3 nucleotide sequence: TGTGCCAGCAGCTCTCTTCTGTGGGGAGCTGGGGCCAACGTCCTGACTTTC. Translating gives CASSSLLWGAGANVLTF.

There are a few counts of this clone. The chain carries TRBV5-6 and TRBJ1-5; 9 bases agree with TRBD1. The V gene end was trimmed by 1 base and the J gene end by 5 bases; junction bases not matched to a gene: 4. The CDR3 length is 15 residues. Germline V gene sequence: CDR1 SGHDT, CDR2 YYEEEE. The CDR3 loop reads CASSLTGGSHQPQHF. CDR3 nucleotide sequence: TGTGCCAGCAGCTTGACAGGGGGCTCGCATCAGCCCCAGCATTTT.

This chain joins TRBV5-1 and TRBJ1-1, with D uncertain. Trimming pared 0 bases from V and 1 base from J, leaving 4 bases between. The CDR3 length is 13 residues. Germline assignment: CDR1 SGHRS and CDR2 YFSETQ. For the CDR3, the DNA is TGCGCCAGCAGCTTGGCCAAGAACACTGAAGCTTTCTTT. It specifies CASSLAKNTEAFF.

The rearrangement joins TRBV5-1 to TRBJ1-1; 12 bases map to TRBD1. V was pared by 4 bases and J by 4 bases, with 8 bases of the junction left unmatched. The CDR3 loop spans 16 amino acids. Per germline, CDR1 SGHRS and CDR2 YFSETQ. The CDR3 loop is CASSAGTGGVGTEAFF. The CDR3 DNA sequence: TGCGCCAGCAGCGCCGGGACAGGGGGCGTCGGCACTGAAGCTTTCTTT.

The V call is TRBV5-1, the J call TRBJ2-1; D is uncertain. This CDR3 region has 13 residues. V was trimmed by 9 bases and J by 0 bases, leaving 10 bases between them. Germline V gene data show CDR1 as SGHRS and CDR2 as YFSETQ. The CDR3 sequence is CATKNSSYNEQFF. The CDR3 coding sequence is TGCGCCACCAAAAACAGCTCCTACAATGAGCAGTTCTTC.

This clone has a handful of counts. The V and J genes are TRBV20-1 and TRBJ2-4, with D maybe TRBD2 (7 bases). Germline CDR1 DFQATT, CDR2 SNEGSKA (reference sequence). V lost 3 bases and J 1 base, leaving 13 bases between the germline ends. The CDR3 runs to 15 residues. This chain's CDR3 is CSASEGGRAKNIQYF. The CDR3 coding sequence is TGCAGTGCTAGTGAGGGGGGGCGCGCCAAAAACATTCAGTACTTC.